Sequencing of this T cell receptor beta chain was carried out in a study of OX40 agonist ivuxolimab in advanced cancers. This clone was picked up a small number of times. CDR3 length equals 11 residues. CDR1 is SNHLY and CDR2 is FYNNEI in the germline V gene. Trimming removed 7 bases from V and 2 bases from J, with 5 bases in between. Assay used: immunoSEQ multiplex PCR; TCRdb lists only in-frame clones, some missing. The sample has tens of thousands of clones; approximately 95% are singletons. The TCR comes from an adult with an advanced solid tumor such as melanoma, head and neck, liver or kidney cancer. The sample here was CD4+ or CD8+ T cells sorted from blood, taken in a trial of the OX40 agonist ivuxolimab. This chain joins TRBV2 and TRBJ1-2; D is unclear. Here the CDR3 reads CASMGNYGYTF. The CDR3 DNA reads as TGTGCCAGCATGGGAAACTATGGCTACACCTTC.